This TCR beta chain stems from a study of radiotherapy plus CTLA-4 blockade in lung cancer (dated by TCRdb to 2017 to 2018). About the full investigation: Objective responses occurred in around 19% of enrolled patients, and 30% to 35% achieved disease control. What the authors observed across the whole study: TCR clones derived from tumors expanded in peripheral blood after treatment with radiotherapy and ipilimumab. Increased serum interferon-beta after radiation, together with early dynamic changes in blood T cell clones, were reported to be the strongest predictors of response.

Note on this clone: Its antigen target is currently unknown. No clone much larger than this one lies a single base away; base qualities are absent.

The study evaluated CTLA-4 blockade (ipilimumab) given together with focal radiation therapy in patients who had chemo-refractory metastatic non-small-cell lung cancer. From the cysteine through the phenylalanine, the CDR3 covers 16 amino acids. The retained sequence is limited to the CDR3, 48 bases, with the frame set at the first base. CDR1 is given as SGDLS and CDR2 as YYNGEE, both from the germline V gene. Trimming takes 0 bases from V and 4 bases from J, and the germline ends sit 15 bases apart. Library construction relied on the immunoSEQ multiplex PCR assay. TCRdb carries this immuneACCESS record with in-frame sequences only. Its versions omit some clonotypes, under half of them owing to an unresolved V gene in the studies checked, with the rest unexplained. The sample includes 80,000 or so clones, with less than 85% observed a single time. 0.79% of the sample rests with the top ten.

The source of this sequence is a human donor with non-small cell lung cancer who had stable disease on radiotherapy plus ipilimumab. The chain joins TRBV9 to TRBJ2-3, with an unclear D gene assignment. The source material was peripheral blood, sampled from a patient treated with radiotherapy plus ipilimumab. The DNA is TGTGCCAGCAGCGTAGACCCCAGGTCGGGCGCAGATACGCAGTATTTT. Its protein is CASSVDPRSGADTQYF.